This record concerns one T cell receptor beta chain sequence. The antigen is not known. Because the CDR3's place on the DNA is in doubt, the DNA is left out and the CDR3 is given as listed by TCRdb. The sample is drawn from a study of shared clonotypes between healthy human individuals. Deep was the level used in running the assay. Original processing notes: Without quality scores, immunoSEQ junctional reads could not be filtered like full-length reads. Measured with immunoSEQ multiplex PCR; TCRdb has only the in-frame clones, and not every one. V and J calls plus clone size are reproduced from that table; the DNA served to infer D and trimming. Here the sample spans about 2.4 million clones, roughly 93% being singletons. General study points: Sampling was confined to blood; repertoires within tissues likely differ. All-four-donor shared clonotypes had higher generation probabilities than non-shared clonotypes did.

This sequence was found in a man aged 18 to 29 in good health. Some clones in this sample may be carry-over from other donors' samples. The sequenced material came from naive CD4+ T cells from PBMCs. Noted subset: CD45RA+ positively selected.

The CDR3 is CASSTSTAGINEQFF. This chain links TRBV28 with TRBJ2-1; whether TRBD2, the table's D call, matches the DNA was not checked. Germline values: CDR1 MDHEN, CDR2 SYDVKM. The CDR3 spans 15 residues, counting both ends.